This TCR beta chain was profiled in a study of human T cells and chemical hapten exposure. General study findings and limits: Expanded TCRs were compared with controls, and the expanded TCRs formed significantly more large CDR3 similarity clusters.

Time point noted: pre-sensitization, week 0. Noted treatment: therapeutic diphenylcyclopropenone sensitization with weekly scalp DPC. This clonotype was counted ten times or more. Its specificity is unknown. Germline V gene data show CDR1 as LGHNA and CDR2 as YNFKEQ. The length of the CDR3 is 17 residues. J was trimmed by 1 base and V by 0 bases; bases with no gene match: 5. The study's library attached unique molecular identifiers to single cDNA molecules. One entry per CDR3 protein, called by TCRdb with MiXCR from the RACE reads. This sample has approximately 57,000 distinct CDR3 sequences, with over 9% found just once.

The sample here was whole blood, taken in connection with sensitization to the hapten diphenylcyclopropenone (DPC). This clonotype originated in a man aged 35-49 years with alopecia areata. Some clones in this sample may be carry-over from other donors' samples. The chain is built from TRBV4-2 and TRBJ2-5; 10 bases line up with TRBD2. In DNA, the CDR3 is TGTGCCAGCAGCCAAGATGGAGCGGGAGGGGTCCAAGAGACCCAGTACTTC. As protein: CASSQDGAGGVQETQYF.